The 12 T cell receptor beta chains reported below all come from one sample, sequenced in a study of shared T cell receptors in the human thymus. Method: immunoSEQ multiplex PCR; TCRdb's copy keeps in-frame clones and lacks some. The sample lists 540,000 or so clones, around 82% occurring once. Separately, the same data were catalogued under a study of human thymus T cells.

The sequenced material came from thymocytes. The receptor source for this set is a boy under three years old with a congenital heart defect.

CDR3: CASSGTSGSGEQYF. CDR3 DNA: TGTGCCAGCAGTGGGACTAGCGGGAGTGGCGAGCAGTACTTC. V usage is TRBV25-1 and J usage is TRBJ2-7, with 13 positions matching TRBD2. Germline V gives CDR1 MGHDK, CDR2 SYGVNS. With V trimmed by 4 bases and J by 6 bases, 3 bases remained unmatched. The CDR3 is 14 amino acids.

The gene calls are TRBV7-3 and TRBJ1-2, with a possible D match to TRBD1 (6 bases). From germline, CDR1 is SGHTA and CDR2 FQGTGA. Trimming shortened V by 5 bases and J by 0 bases, and 16 bases separated the two germline ends. CDR3 size: 16 residues. CDR3 DNA: TGTGCCAGCAGCCCCAAACCGGGACACCCTAACTATGGCTACACCTTC. This sequence encodes CASSPKPGHPNYGYTF.

This chain links TRBV7-9 with TRBJ2-1; D might be TRBD2 (5 bases). This CDR3 comprises 17 residues. CDR1 and CDR2 from the germline V gene are SEHNR and FQNEAQ (reference sequence). The V gene lost 5 bases and the J gene lost 2 bases, with 19 bases spanning the gap. CDR3 sequence reads: CASSPYVGRPPYNEQFF. The CDR3 coding sequence is TGTGCCAGCAGCCCCTATGTGGGGAGACCTCCCTACAATGAGCAGTTCTTC.

The chain uses TRBV11-3 and TRBJ2-7, with a weak D call TRBD1 (6 bases). The CDR3 spans 14 residues. CDR1 and CDR2 from the germline V gene are SGHNT and YENEEA. Trimming removed 5 bases from V and 1 base from J, with 12 bases in between. CDR3 bases: TGTGCCAGCAGCCTACGGGACACGTCCTACGAGCAGTACTTC. This codes for CASSLRDTSYEQYF.

V is TRBV28 and J is TRBJ1-1, with TRBD1 matching over 9 bases. The CDR3 is 13 amino acids. Germline CDR1 reads MDHEN; CDR2 reads SYDVKM. The junction had 8 bases not matched to a gene; V was cut back by 10 bases and J by 5 bases. The CDR3 region is CAITMTGGTEAFF. The CDR3 bases are TGTGCCATCACCATGACAGGGGGGACTGAAGCTTTCTTT.

V usage is TRBV5-1 and J usage is TRBJ2-7, with TRBD2 matching 11 bases. V trimming: 0 bases; J trimming: 2 bases; junction bases outside the gene matches: 16. Germline V gene data show CDR1 as SGHRS and CDR2 as YFSETQ. This CDR3 comprises 20 residues. This chain's CDR3 is CASSLAAAATGTSGPYEQYF. CDR3 in DNA: TGCGCCAGCAGCTTGGCCGCTGCGGCAACCGGGACTAGCGGTCCCTACGAGCAGTACTTC.

The V call is TRBV29-1, the J call TRBJ2-7; 12 nucleotides match TRBD2. The V and J ends lost 4 bases and 2 bases, in that order; junction bases with no gene match: 12. CDR3 size: 17 residues. Germline loops: CDR1 SQVTM, CDR2 ANQGSEA. This CDR3 is CSVGLRLAGDSAYEQYF. DNA for the CDR3: TGCAGCGTTGGATTAAGACTAGCGGGAGACAGCGCCTACGAGCAGTACTTC.

The V call is TRBV30, the J call TRBJ1-4, with 8 bases matching TRBD1. J lost 4 bases, V lost 3 bases, and 13 bases had no gene match. CDR3 length: 17 amino acids. The germline V gene encodes CDR1 GTSNPN and CDR2 SVGIG (reference sequence). The CDR3 region has the DNA TGTGCCTGGAGAGCGACAGGGGAGGGGGTTGATAATGAAAAACTGTTTTTT. It encodes CAWRATGEGVDNEKLFF. The full variable domain, with the rest looked up from reference TRBV30 and TRBJ1-4, is SQTIHQWPATLVQPVGSPLSLECTVEGTSNPNLYWYRQAAGRGLQLLFYSVGIGQISSEVPQNLSASRPQDRQFILSSKKLLLSDSGFYLCAWRATGEGVDNEKLFFGSGTQLSVL.

The genes are TRBV6-5 and TRBJ1-1; D gene unclear. Germline V gene sequence: CDR1 MNHEY, CDR2 SVGAGI. Trimming took 6 bases from V and 4 from J, leaving 18 bases between them. CDR3 size: 15 residues. Here the CDR3 reads CASRTLSSLATEAFF. The CDR3 bases are TGTGCCAGCAGAACTCTTTCATCGTTAGCCACTGAAGCTTTCTTT.

The chain couples TRBV18 to TRBJ2-7; the D gene is possibly TRBD2 (6 bases). With 4 bases removed from V and 2 bases from J, the gap between germline ends came to 9 bases. CDR1 and CDR2 (germline): KGHSH, LQKENI. The CDR3 consists of 13 residues. The CDR3 DNA is TGTGCCAGCTCACGGGACTCTACCTACGAGCAGTACTTC. The encoded protein is CASSRDSTYEQYF.

This chain joins TRBV30 and TRBJ2-7; 10 positions agree with TRBD2. The ends lost 0 bases at V and 3 bases at J; junction bases unmatched: 11. CDR1 GTSNPN and CDR2 SVGIG come from the germline V gene (reference sequence). CDR3 size: 17 residues. The CDR3 sequence: CAWSVPSRLAGHYEQYF. The CDR3 nucleotides read TGTGCCTGGAGTGTCCCCTCACGACTAGCGGGTCACTACGAGCAGTACTTC. Together with reference TRBV30 and TRBJ2-7, the CDR3 gives the full variable domain: SQTIHQWPATLVQPVGSPLSLECTVEGTSNPNLYWYRQAAGRGLQLLFYSVGIGQISSEVPQNLSASRPQDRQFILSSKKLLLSDSGFYLCAWSVPSRLAGHYEQYFGPGTRLTVT.

V gene TRBV28 combines with J gene TRBJ1-5; 7 nucleotides align to TRBD1. The V and J ends lost 6 bases and 3 bases, in that order; junction bases with no gene match: 14. CDR3 length: 17 amino acids. CDR1 and CDR2 (germline): MDHEN, SYDVKM. In DNA form, the CDR3 reads TGTGCCAGCAGGCCTCAGACAGGGCCCCTTCTCAATCAGCCCCAGCATTTT. It translates to CASRPQTGPLLNQPQHF.